This entry features one T cell receptor (beta chain) sequence. This clone's antigen is unknown. No base quality values were provided; no much bigger clone lies one nucleotide off. This specimen comes from a study of blood T cells in healthy people across ages (dated by TCRdb to 2015 to 2017). The study in broad terms: In model experiments, roughly one uniquely barcoded TCR beta cDNA molecule per two T cells was captured by template switching. The donors were split into four age groups: young (average 16 years), middle-aged (about 40), aged (over 55) and long-lived (under 90). To avoid experimental bias, donors of different ages were distributed randomly across sequencing lanes. Two additional independent replicas of 1 million unique cDNA reads from the same blood draw were analyzed for two donors (one aged 18 to 30 and one aged 80 or older). The study measured age-related changes in TCR beta repertoire diversity using deep sequencing normalized with unique cDNA molecular identifiers.

Libraries were built with 5' RACE. The instrument given in TCRdb is Illumina HiSeq 2500. A second PCR of roughly 6 to 11 cycles was run with a J-beta primer mix and a sample-barcoded 5' primer. Each TCR beta cDNA molecule received a unique molecular identifier from a template-switch 5' adaptor carrying 12 random nucleotides. Each sample yielded at least 3 million CDR3-containing paired-end reads. All of the RNA was converted into first-strand cDNA using the Mint cDNA synthesis kit, with a TRBC-specific oligonucleotide serving as the primer. Following uracil-DNA glycosylase treatment, a first 18-cycle PCR with universal primers M1SS and BC2_uni_R was performed on all cDNA. Per the original workflow: Normalization of each sample was performed by random selection of 1 million high-quality reads, each carrying a distinct molecular identifier. Reads sharing molecular identifiers were discarded rather than binned into consensus sequences. MiTCR, with a Q25 quality threshold and the strictest error-elimination algorithm, was used for CDR3 identification, clonotype clustering and error correction. A nonparametric unseen species model with Euler transformation was used to estimate a lower bound on total TCR beta diversity. TCRdb took the public reads, trimmed them with fastp at Q25, ran MiXCR for clone calling and kept in-frame beta chains. Records with the same CDR3 protein are collapsed into one entry carrying the most frequent genes and DNA. None of the V and J calls come from the authors' own analysis; TCRdb made them. A total of roughly 650,000 distinct CDR3 sequences appear in this sample, approximately 30% of them only once. The ten largest clones add up to 15% of the sample.

For CDR1 and CDR2, the germline V gene (reference sequence) lists SEHNR and FQNEAQ. The CDR3 sequence holds 15 residues, the cysteine and phenylalanine included. Kept here is only the CDR3 DNA, which spans 45 bases and is read in frame from base 1. Donors were 40 or so systemically healthy Caucasian individuals from Russia aged roughly 6 to 90 years. About 10 milliliters of peripheral blood were collected from each donor into EDTA-treated Vacutainer tubes. PBMCs were isolated by Ficoll-Paque density-gradient centrifugation, with at least 6 million obtained per sample. Trizol reagent was used to extract total RNA from the PBMCs, yielding at least 6 micrograms per sample. The percentages of naive CD45RAhigh/CD27high T cells were determined by flow cytometry on a PBMC aliquot from every donor. What the authors observed across the whole study: As age increased, observed TCR beta diversity per million T cells dropped in a roughly linear way, and a significant reduction was already evident by age roughly 40. Donor CMV infection status was unknown, potentially confounding age-related changes in expanded clonotypes. A strong correlation was found between observed TCR beta diversity and the percentage of naive T cells measured by flow cytometry. Since profiling was done on bulk unsorted PBMCs, naive and antigen-experienced compartments could not be conclusively compared. Estimates of total diversity based on one million sequenced T cells were considered lower bounds and underestimates. Compared with the aged group, the long-lived group had more naive CD4+ T cells, fewer expanded clones and increased TCR diversity, suggesting age selection.

This TCR came from a woman of 80 years or more in good health. Donor details come from another sample of the same person, matched by shared clones. The sample consisted of blood. In this chain, TRBV7-9 is recombined with TRBJ2-7, with no confidently assigned D gene. The better agreement between TRBJ2-1 and the DNA end casts doubt on the J call. The DNA is as follows: TGTGCCAGCAGCTTAAGTTGGGCCCTACTCAATGAGCAGTTCTTC. Translation gives CASSLSWALLNEQFF.